Sequencing of this T cell receptor beta chain was carried out in a study of blood T cell repertoires in COVID-19. The wider study: The United States, Italy and Spain were the sources of the acute and convalescent COVID-19 samples. The cDNA or gDNA used as material had been derived from T cells, B-cell-depleted T cells, or PBMCs.

Trimming removed 1 base at V and 8 bases at J, with 11 bases between. The CDR3 covers 13 residues. Per the original methods: Amplification of reference gene primers was used by the study to estimate nucleated cell counts. Only in-frame clones appear in the TCRdb table, and some are missing; sequencing was by immunoSEQ multiplex PCR. The V and J calls and the clone size are those of that table, but D and trimming were determined from the DNA. Counted here are about 110,000 clones, around four fifths occurring once; the ten biggest clones make up 4.3%. The sample holds a few counts of this clone. The receptor's source is a man in his 70s with acute or convalescent COVID-19. The genes are TRBV12-3 or TRBV12-4 and TRBJ1-2; D ambiguous. Sequencing was performed on peripheral blood. CDR3 nucleotide sequence: TGTGCCAGCAGTTTAGGTCCGGGGAGAGGCTACACCTTC. Its protein is CASSLGPGRGYTF.